The 21 T cell receptor beta chains given below trace back to one sample, sequenced in a study of blood T cell repertoires in COVID-19. Method: immunoSEQ multiplex PCR; TCRdb's copy keeps in-frame clones and lacks some. This sample carries approximately 75,000 clones, around 67% of them seen once, and the ten largest clones take 2.5% to 3%. The specimen sequenced was peripheral blood. Every receptor here comes from a human donor with acute or convalescent COVID-19. The donor label of this sample is uncertain.

This rearrangement joins TRBV3-1 (or the pseudogene TRBV3-2) to TRBJ1-1; TRBD1 matches at 8 bases. This CDR3 region has 12 residues. Germline CDR1 is LGHDT and CDR2 is YNNKEL (reference sequence). The J segment lost 7 bases and the V segment lost 5 bases, leaving 3 bases of the junction unmatched. The CDR3 coding sequence is TGTGCCAGCAGCGGGGGACAGGTTGAAGCTTTCTTT. This sequence encodes CASSGGQVEAFF.

This chain connects TRBV1 to TRBJ2-7; TRBD2, as called in the table, went unchecked against the DNA. TRBV1 is flagged as a pseudogene. This CDR3 is built from 14 residues. The CDR3 loop is CTSSQGTSTYEQYF. In DNA form, the CDR3 reads TGCACCAGCAGCCAAGGGACTAGCACCTACGAGCAGTACTTC.

This clone has more than one count but fewer than ten. The rearrangement uses TRBV7-9 and TRBJ1-4; TRBD1 might be the D (6 bases). V was shortened by 5 bases and J by 0 bases, with 10 bases between the two germline ends. Germline assignment: CDR1 SEHNR and CDR2 FQNEAQ (reference sequence). The CDR3 runs to 15 residues. CDR3 nucleotides: TGTGCCAGCAGCGGTCCAGGGGCAACTAATGAAAAACTGTTTTTT. It codes for CASSGPGATNEKLFF.

The CDR3 DNA is TGTGCCAGCAGCGGACAGGGGGCGCGGGGAGAGACCCAGTACTTC. Encoded protein: CASSGQGARGETQYF. V and J are TRBV7-2 and TRBJ2-5; 11 bases are a match to TRBD1. Germline V lookup: CDR1 SGHTA, CDR2 FQGNSA. V lost 5 bases to trimming and J lost 4 bases; unmatched junction nucleotides: 6. The CDR3 has 15 amino acids.

This chain joins TRBV5-1 and TRBJ2-1, with TRBD2 matching 7 bases. This CDR3 contains 15 residues. Germline-derived CDR1 and CDR2 are SGHRS and YFSETQ. With V trimmed by 4 bases and J by 7 bases, 11 bases remained unmatched. CDR3 protein: CASSLVTSAQNEQFF. CDR3 sequence (DNA): TGCGCCAGCAGCCTCGTTACTAGCGCGCAGAATGAGCAGTTCTTC.

This chain joins TRBV6-6 and TRBJ1-2, with D maybe TRBD1 (5 bases). Trimming cost V 5 bases and J 2 bases, with 9 bases left between them. Germline V lookup: CDR1 MNHNY, CDR2 SVGAGI (reference sequence). The CDR3 is 13 amino acids. Here the CDR3 DNA reads TGTGCCAGCAGTCTAACAGGAAACTATGGCTACACCTTC. It translates to CASSLTGNYGYTF.

The V gene is TRBV5-1, the J gene TRBJ2-5; 7 positions agree with TRBD2. The CDR3 contains 13 residues. The V segment lost 3 bases and the J segment 5 bases; nucleotides outside the gene matches: 4. Germline values: CDR1 SGHRS, CDR2 YFSETQ. The CDR3 bases are TGCGCCAGCAGCTCCCTCGGGAGGGAGACCCAGTACTTC. It specifies CASSSLGRETQYF.

This clone was counted between two and nine times. The chain employs TRBV9 and TRBJ1-4; TRBD1 agrees at 9 bases. Unmatched junction bases numbered 11, after V lost 4 bases and J lost 10 bases. The CDR3 is 15 amino acids. CDR1 and CDR2 from the germline V gene are SGDLS and YYNGEE. The CDR3 protein is CASSPPGTGRPKLFF. The CDR3 nucleotides read TGTGCCAGCAGCCCCCCCGGGACAGGGAGGCCAAAACTGTTTTTT.

The chain carries TRBV14 and TRBJ2-4; 11 nucleotides align to TRBD2. The CDR3 runs to 14 residues. V was pared by 2 bases and J by 10 bases, with 4 bases of the junction left unmatched. CDR1 is SGHDN, CDR2 FVKESK, per germline. The CDR3 DNA reads TGTGCCAGCAGCCAATCGGGACTAGCGGCAATTCAGTACTTC. Residues: CASSQSGLAAIQYF.

This clone has just a few counts. V is TRBV5-8 and J is TRBJ1-2; TRBD1 matches 8 bases. This CDR3 is 15 amino acids long. With 4 bases clipped from V and 3 bases from J, the junction kept 8 bases outside the gene matches. CDR1 is SGHTS, CDR2 YDEGEE, per germline. The CDR3 sequence: CASSRPGQDHYGYTF. CDR3 DNA sequence: TGTGCCAGCAGCAGACCGGGACAGGATCACTATGGCTACACCTTC.

The chain joins TRBV21-1 to TRBJ1-1. TRBV21-1 is an annotated pseudogene. The CDR3 sequence is 12 residues long. The CDR3 bases are TGTGCCAGCAGCAAGGAGCACACTGAAGCTTTCTTT. This sequence encodes CASSKEHTEAFF.

This clone was recorded a few times. The chain combines TRBV7-2 with TRBJ1-2, with D perhaps TRBD1 (5 bases). The CDR3 is 12 amino acids. V was shortened by 2 bases and J by 8 bases, with 9 bases between the two germline ends. Germline CDR1 SGHTA, CDR2 FQGNSA. The CDR3 loop reads CASSLTWTGYTF. DNA for the CDR3: TGTGCCAGCAGCTTAACCTGGACAGGCTACACCTTC. Based on the CDR3 plus reference TRBV7-2 and TRBJ1-2, the full variable domain is GAGVSQSPSNKVTEKGKDVELRCDPISGHTALYWYRQSLGQGLEFLIYFQGNSAPDKSGLPSDRFSAERTGGSVSTLTIQRTQQEDSAVYLCASSLTWTGYTFGSGTRLTVV.

The chain recombines TRBV29-1 with TRBJ1-5; TRBD1 aligns across 9 bases. The CDR3 runs to 13 residues. CDR1 SQVTM and CDR2 ANQGSEA come from the germline V gene. The V segment lost 6 bases and the J segment 4 bases; nucleotides outside the gene matches: 4. The CDR3 nucleotides read TGCAGCGTCCTGACAGGGGGTAATCAGCCCCAGCATTTT. The encoded protein is CSVLTGGNQPQHF.

The gene calls are TRBV5-1 and TRBJ1-6; possibly TRBD1 for D (6 bases). V dropped 4 bases and J dropped 8 bases, with 16 bases sitting between them. This CDR3 has 15 residues. Germline V gene data show CDR1 as SGHRS and CDR2 as YFSETQ. The CDR3 DNA reads as TGCGCCAGCAGCACACAGGGCGGCGATGATTCACCCCTCCACTTT. It translates to CASSTQGGDDSPLHF.

This clone was counted between two and nine times. The genes are TRBV5-6 and TRBJ2-1; 9 nucleotides line up with TRBD2. Germline CDR1 and CDR2: SGHDT and YYEEEE. This CDR3 contains 16 residues. Germline trimming cut 0 bases from V and 9 bases from J; bases unmatched to any gene: 10. The CDR3 reads CASSLGAGGPNFEQFF. In DNA form, the CDR3 reads TGTGCCAGCAGCTTGGGTGCGGGAGGGCCTAATTTTGAGCAGTTCTTC.

This chain uses TRBV5-1 with TRBJ2-3; D uncertain. This CDR3 has 14 amino acids. Per the germline V gene, CDR1 is SGHRS and CDR2 is YFSETQ. The V end was cut by 2 bases, the J end by 4 bases, with 11 bases between. The CDR3 reads CASSLLAYSDTQYF. The CDR3 DNA is TGCGCCAGCAGCTTATTAGCTTACTCAGATACGCAGTATTTT. The entire variable domain, with the rest obtained from reference TRBV5-1 and TRBJ2-3, is as follows: KAGVTQTPRYLIKTRGQQVTLSCSPISGHRSVSWYQQTPGQGLQFLFEYFSETQRNKGNFPGRFSGRQFSNSRSEMNVSTLELGDSALYLCASSLLAYSDTQYFGPGTRLTVL.

The chain combines TRBV7-2 with TRBJ2-7, with D possibly being TRBD1 (6 bases). The CDR3 is 13 residues long. Trimming cost V 1 base and J 4 bases, with 8 bases left between them. Germline lookup yields CDR1 SGHTA and CDR2 FQGNSA. The CDR3 sequence: CASSLVGAYEQYF. In DNA form, the CDR3 reads TGTGCCAGCAGCTTAGTGGGGGCATACGAGCAGTACTTC.

This clone was observed a few times. The rearrangement joins TRBV7-6 to TRBJ2-1; 10 nucleotides agree with TRBD2. With 1 base clipped from V and 7 bases from J, the junction kept 13 bases outside the gene matches. Germline V gives CDR1 SGHVS, CDR2 FNYEAQ. This CDR3 has 18 residues. This CDR3 reads CASSLGGLSGRSANEQFF. Here the CDR3 DNA reads TGTGCCAGCAGCTTAGGGGGACTTAGCGGGAGGAGTGCGAATGAGCAGTTCTTC.

This clone was observed once. The rearrangement uses TRBV12-3 or TRBV12-4 and TRBJ1-6, with a weak D call TRBD1 (5 bases). This CDR3 region has 13 residues. V lost 5 bases and J lost 5, with 7 bases in between. The CDR3 region is CASSSRDNSPLHF. The CDR3 DNA reads TGTGCCAGCAGTAGCAGGGATAATTCACCCCTCCACTTT.

This sequence joins TRBV4-2 and TRBJ2-3, with TRBD2 matching over 13 bases. The germline CDR1 and CDR2 sequences are LGHNA and YNFKEQ. Trimming at V came to 1 base and at J to 10 bases, leaving 5 bases not matched to a gene. The CDR3 is 15 residues long. The CDR3 nucleotides read TGTGCCAGCAGCCAAGGGGGACTAGCGGGGTCGGCGCAGTATTTT. This encodes CASSQGGLAGSAQYF.

This sequence joins TRBV30 and TRBJ1-1; D ambiguous. This CDR3 contains 13 residues. The V end was cut by 2 bases, the J end by 5 bases, with 12 bases between. Germline values: CDR1 GTSNPN, CDR2 SVGIG (reference sequence). CDR3: CAWSSAGWTEAFF. CDR3 nucleotide sequence: TGTGCCTGGAGTTCAGCGGGCTGGACTGAAGCTTTCTTT.